One sample yielded the 17 T cell receptor beta chains listed below, sequenced in a study of CD8 T cells in ankylosing spondylitis. TCRdb reprocessed the 5' RACE reads via MiXCR and lists one record per CDR3 protein. The table has 310,000 or so distinct CDR3 sequences, 20% seen once. Source material: blood, either unsorted or a sorted T cell fraction (not recorded which). The receptors were gathered from a male donor with ankylosing spondylitis or in good health (not recorded which).

The J gene is TRBJ2-5, the V gene TRBV11-2, with 10 bases lining up with TRBD1. The CDR3 has 14 amino acids. The germline V gene encodes CDR1 SGHAT and CDR2 FQNNGV. With V trimmed by 4 bases and J by 8 bases, 7 bases remained unmatched. The CDR3 here is CASSSGTGVNTQYF. CDR3 sequence (DNA): TGTGCCAGCAGCTCAGGGACAGGGGTAAATACCCAGTACTTC.

V is TRBV3-1 and J is TRBJ1-6; D unresolved. From germline, CDR1 is LGHDT and CDR2 YNNKEL (reference sequence). The V and J ends lost 1 base and 2 bases respectively, with 9 bases between them. This CDR3 has 16 amino acids. CDR3 amino acids: CASSQGAVTYNSPLHF. The CDR3, as DNA: TGTGCCAGCAGCCAAGGAGCTGTAACCTATAATTCACCCCTCCACTTT.

This sequence joins TRBV5-1 and TRBJ1-1, with TRBD1 identical over 8 bases. Germline V gene sequence: CDR1 SGHRS, CDR2 YFSETQ. V gave up 4 bases and J gave up 4 bases; unmatched junction bases: 9. The length of the CDR3 is 15 residues. The CDR3, as DNA: TGCGCCAGCAGCGTGGACAGGGCGAAGGGCACTGAAGCTTTCTTT. It yields the protein CASSVDRAKGTEAFF.

In this sample, this clonotype turned up a few times. The chain is built from TRBV12-3 or TRBV12-4 and TRBJ2-2; TRBD1 agrees at 7 bases. This CDR3 is built from 19 residues. With V trimmed by 1 base and J by 2 bases, 13 bases remained unmatched. CDR3 residues: CASSLDPRTGEINTGELFF. In DNA, the CDR3 is TGTGCCAGCAGTTTAGACCCCAGGACAGGTGAAATCAACACCGGGGAGCTGTTTTTT.

The chain links TRBV5-6 to TRBJ2-1, with 12 positions matching TRBD2. Germline lookup yields CDR1 SGHDT and CDR2 YYEEEE. Trimming at V came to 4 bases and at J to 8 bases, leaving 7 bases not matched to a gene. The CDR3 consists of 15 residues. The CDR3 region is CASSETSGSLYEQFF. The CDR3 bases are TGTGCCAGCAGCGAGACTAGCGGGAGTCTATATGAGCAGTTCTTC.

The gene calls are TRBV7-3 and TRBJ2-1; TRBD1 or TRBD2 may be the D gene (7 bases each). There are 15 residues in the CDR3. Germline V gene lookup returns CDR1 SGHTA and CDR2 FQGTGA. V gave up 5 bases and J gave up 5 bases, with 16 bases separating them. CDR3 residues: CASSPAGGLNNEQFF. The CDR3 DNA sequence: TGTGCCAGCAGCCCCGCAGGGGGACTAAACAATGAGCAGTTCTTC.

The rearrangement joins TRBV5-5 to TRBJ1-6; TRBD1 matches 10 bases. The CDR3 length is 16 residues. Looked up from germline, CDR1 is SGHKS and CDR2 is YYEKEE (reference sequence). The V segment lost 3 bases and the J segment 7 bases; nucleotides outside the gene matches: 7. The CDR3 reads CASSSLTGGINSPLHF. In nucleotides, the CDR3 is TGTGCCAGCAGCTCCTTGACAGGGGGCATCAATTCACCCCTCCACTTT.

This clonotype has more than one count but fewer than ten. V usage is TRBV29-1 and J usage is TRBJ2-5; possibly TRBD2 for D (5 bases). This CDR3 comprises 11 residues. V lost 7 bases and J lost 10, with 16 bases in between. In germline, CDR1 is SQVTM, CDR2 ANQGSEA. This CDR3 reads CSGAGDGDQYF. DNA of the CDR3: TGCAGCGGTGCTGGCGACGGGGACCAGTACTTC.

V gene TRBV9 combines with J gene TRBJ2-5; no definite D call. Trimming pared 4 bases from V and 1 base from J, leaving 14 bases between. The CDR3 totals 15 residues. Germline loops: CDR1 SGDLS, CDR2 YYNGEE. CDR3 DNA sequence: TGTGCCAGCAGCTTTGGGCCCCCTGTCCAAGAGACCCAGTACTTC. Amino acid sequence: CASSFGPPVQETQYF.

The chain uses TRBV6-5 and TRBJ1-3, with unresolved D. V was trimmed by 0 bases and J by 0 bases, leaving 9 bases between them. CDR3 length: 16 residues. Germline V gives CDR1 MNHEY, CDR2 SVGAGI. This chain's CDR3 is CASSYSGANSGNTIYF. The CDR3 bases are TGTGCCAGCAGTTACTCGGGCGCAAACTCTGGAAACACCATATATTTT.

This clonotype has just a few counts. The chain employs TRBV28 and TRBJ1-2; D may be TRBD1 (6 bases). The length of the CDR3 is 12 residues. V dropped 6 bases and J dropped 5 bases, with 10 bases sitting between them. The V gene's germline CDR1 is MDHEN and CDR2 SYDVKM. This chain's CDR3 is CASRRQGYGYTF. DNA of the CDR3: TGTGCCAGCAGGCGCCAGGGGTATGGCTACACCTTC.

The rearrangement links TRBV29-1 to TRBJ2-1; D gene ambiguous. From germline, CDR1 is SQVTM and CDR2 ANQGSEA. This CDR3 region has 14 residues. V was cut by 6 bases and J by 0 bases, with 12 bases left in between. Here the CDR3 reads CSVDPLSSYNEQFF. CDR3 bases: TGCAGCGTCGACCCCCTGAGCTCCTACAATGAGCAGTTCTTC.

This clonotype was seen a few times. The chain joins TRBV20-1 to TRBJ2-1, with 8 bases fitting TRBD2. In germline, CDR1 is DFQATT, CDR2 SNEGSKA (reference sequence). With 2 bases clipped from V and 7 bases from J, the junction kept 7 bases outside the gene matches. The CDR3 length is 14 residues. The CDR3 nucleotides are TGCAGTGCTAGAAGGGTAGCGGGACTTAATGAGCAGTTCTTC. Its protein is CSARRVAGLNEQFF.

The genes are TRBV28 and TRBJ2-5; 10 bases fit TRBD2. There are 17 residues in the CDR3. Germline loops: CDR1 MDHEN, CDR2 SYDVKM. The V and J ends lost 4 bases and 4 bases, in that order; junction bases with no gene match: 12. DNA of the CDR3: TGTGCCAGCAGTTCCCTTGTAGTCGTAGCGGGGGGAGAGACCCAGTACTTC. Protein sequence: CASSSLVVVAGGETQYF.

The rearrangement joins TRBV5-1 to TRBJ2-1; 7 bases are shared with TRBD2. The CDR3 has 15 amino acids. Germline V gene sequence: CDR1 SGHRS, CDR2 YFSETQ. Germline trimming cut 9 bases from V and 3 bases from J; bases unmatched to any gene: 12. This chain's CDR3 is CANTLQLADYNEQFF. The CDR3 DNA sequence: TGCGCCAACACCCTGCAGCTAGCGGACTACAATGAGCAGTTCTTC.

This clonotype occurred a few times. DNA of the CDR3: TGCAGTGCTAGAGATCCCCCGGCGGGACACAATGAGCAGTTCTTC. Translating it yields CSARDPPAGHNEQFF. V and J are TRBV20-1 and TRBJ2-1; D possibly corresponds to TRBD2 (6 bases). Germline V gene lookup returns CDR1 DFQATT and CDR2 SNEGSKA (reference sequence). The length of the CDR3 is 15 residues. The V end lost 0 bases, the J end lost 5 bases, and 14 bases lay between the germline ends.

J is TRBJ1-2 and V is TRBV10-3, with D hard to call. Germline V gene data show CDR1 as ENHRY and CDR2 as SYGVKD. Trimming removed 6 bases from V and 3 bases from J, with 23 bases in between. The CDR3 is 17 residues long. The CDR3 DNA is TGTGCCATCAGAGGAACCTCCGGGAGCCCTCTAGACTATGGCTACACCTTC. It codes for CAIRGTSGSPLDYGYTF.